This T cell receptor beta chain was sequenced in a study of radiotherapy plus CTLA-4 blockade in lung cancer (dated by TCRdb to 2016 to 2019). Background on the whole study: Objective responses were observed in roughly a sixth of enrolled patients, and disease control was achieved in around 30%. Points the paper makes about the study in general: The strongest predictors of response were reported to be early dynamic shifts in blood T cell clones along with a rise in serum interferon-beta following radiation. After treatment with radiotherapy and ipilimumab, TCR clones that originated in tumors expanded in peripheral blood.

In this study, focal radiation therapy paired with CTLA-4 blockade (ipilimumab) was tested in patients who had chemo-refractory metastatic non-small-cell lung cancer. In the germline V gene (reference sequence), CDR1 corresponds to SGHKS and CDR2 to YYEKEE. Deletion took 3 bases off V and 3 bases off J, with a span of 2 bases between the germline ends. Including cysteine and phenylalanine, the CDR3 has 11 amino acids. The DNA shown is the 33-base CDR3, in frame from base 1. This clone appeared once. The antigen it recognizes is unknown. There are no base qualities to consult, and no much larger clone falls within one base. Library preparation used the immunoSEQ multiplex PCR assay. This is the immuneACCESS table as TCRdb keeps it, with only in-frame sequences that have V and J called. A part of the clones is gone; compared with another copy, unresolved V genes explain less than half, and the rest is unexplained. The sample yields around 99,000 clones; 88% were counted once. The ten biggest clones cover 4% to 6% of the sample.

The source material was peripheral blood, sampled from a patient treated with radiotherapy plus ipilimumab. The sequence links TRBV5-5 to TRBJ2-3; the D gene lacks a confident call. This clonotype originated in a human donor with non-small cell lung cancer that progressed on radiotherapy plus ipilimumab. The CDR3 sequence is CASSSTDTQYF. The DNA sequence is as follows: TGTGCCAGCAGCTCTACAGATACGCAGTATTTT.